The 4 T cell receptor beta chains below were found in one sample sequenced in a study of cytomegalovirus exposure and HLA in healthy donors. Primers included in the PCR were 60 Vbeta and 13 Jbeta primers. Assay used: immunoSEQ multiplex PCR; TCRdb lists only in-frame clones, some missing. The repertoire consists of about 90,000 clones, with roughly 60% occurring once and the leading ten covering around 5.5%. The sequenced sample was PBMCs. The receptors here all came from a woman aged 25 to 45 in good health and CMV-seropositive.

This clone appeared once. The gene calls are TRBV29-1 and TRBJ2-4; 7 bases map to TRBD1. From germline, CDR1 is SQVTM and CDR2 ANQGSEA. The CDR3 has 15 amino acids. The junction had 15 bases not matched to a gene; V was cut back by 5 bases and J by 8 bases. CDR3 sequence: CSVQMGQTFSDIQYF. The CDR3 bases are TGCAGCGTTCAGATGGGACAGACCTTTTCGGACATTCAGTACTTC.

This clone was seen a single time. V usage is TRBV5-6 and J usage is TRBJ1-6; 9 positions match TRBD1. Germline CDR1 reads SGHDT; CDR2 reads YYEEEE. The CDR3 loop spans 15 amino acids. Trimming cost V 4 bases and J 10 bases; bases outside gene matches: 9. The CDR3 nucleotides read TGTGCCAGCAGCCTTTGGGACAGGGATGAATCACCCCTCCACTTT. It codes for CASSLWDRDESPLHF.

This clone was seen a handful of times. The CDR3 nucleotides read TGTGCCTGGAGTGTACTCGGGGGGAGTTCACCCCTCCACTTT. Amino acid sequence: CAWSVLGGSSPLHF. The chain recombines TRBV30 with TRBJ1-6; perhaps TRBD1 as D (5 bases). CDR3 length: 14 amino acids. V lost 0 bases, J lost 9 bases, and 12 bases lay in between. Per germline, CDR1 GTSNPN and CDR2 SVGIG (reference sequence).

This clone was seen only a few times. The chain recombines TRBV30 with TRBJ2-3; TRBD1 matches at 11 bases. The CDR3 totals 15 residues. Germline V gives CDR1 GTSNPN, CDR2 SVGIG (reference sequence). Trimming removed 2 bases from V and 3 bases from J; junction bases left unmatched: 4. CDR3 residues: CAWSFGQGATDTQYF. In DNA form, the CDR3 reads TGTGCCTGGAGTTTCGGACAGGGGGCTACAGATACGCAGTATTTT.